Each of the 13 T cell receptor beta chains below was sequenced from the same sample in a study of metastatic and nonmetastatic thyroid tumors. From the PCR reads, TCRdb re-called clones with MiXCR. The table lists under 25,000 clones, 20% to 25% of them singletons. Every patient was untreated before thyroid surgery. Source material: adjacent normal tissue. These receptors came from a female donor with papillary thyroid cancer or a benign thyroid nodule (not recorded which). Some clones in this sample may be carry-over from other donors' samples.

This clone was seen a handful of times. This sequence joins TRBV6-1 and TRBJ1-5; D may be TRBD1 (5 bases). The CDR3 is 15 amino acids. V was pared by 5 bases and J by 6 bases, with 17 bases between. The germline gives CDR1 MNHNS, CDR2 SASEGT. The CDR3 is CASSQLGGWGQPQHF. The CDR3 coding sequence is TGTGCCAGCAGTCAACTCGGGGGTTGGGGTCAGCCCCAGCATTTT.

In this sample, this clone is medium-sized. V usage is TRBV20-1 and J usage is TRBJ1-2, with 7 bases that match TRBD1. This CDR3 has 16 amino acids. The germline V gene has CDR1 DFQATT and CDR2 SNEGSKA (reference sequence). Trimming at V came to 5 bases and at J to 4 bases, leaving 16 bases not matched to a gene. The CDR3 DNA sequence: TGCAGTGCTCGCGTATCCAGCAATGGACAGGTCTATGGCTACACCTTC. This gives the protein CSARVSSNGQVYGYTF.

This clone is labeled as medium-sized (0.01 to 0.1%). Different DNA sequences within this sample yield the same CDR3. V is TRBV24-1 and J is TRBJ2-3, with 7 bases that match TRBD1. The CDR3 is 14 residues long. Germline lookup yields CDR1 KGHDR and CDR2 SFDVKD. Losses at the gene ends were 5 bases for V and 1 base for J; bases not matched to a gene: 2. The CDR3 region has the DNA TGTGCCACCAGTGTCACAGGGGGCACAGATACGCAGTATTTT. Residues: CATSVTGGTDTQYF.

V is TRBV28 and J is TRBJ1-1, with D possibly being TRBD1 (6 bases). The germline V gene encodes CDR1 MDHEN and CDR2 SYDVKM. V gave up 6 bases and J gave up 6 bases, with 14 bases separating them. The CDR3 has 13 amino acids. The CDR3: CASRKGGWSEAFF. DNA of the CDR3: TGTGCCAGCAGAAAAGGGGGTTGGTCTGAAGCTTTCTTT.

The table lists this clone with a few counts. The chain carries TRBV19 and TRBJ2-3; D gene unclear. CDR1 is LNHDA and CDR2 is SQIVND in the germline V gene (reference sequence). Trimming removed 4 bases at V and 5 bases at J, with 4 bases between. The CDR3 runs 11 residues. DNA of the CDR3: TGTGCCAGTAGTAGCGGAGATACGCAGTATTTT. It yields the protein CASSSGDTQYF.

This clone was seen at least ten times. V gene TRBV4-3 combines with J gene TRBJ1-4; the D gene is possibly TRBD1 (6 bases). Germline V lookup: CDR1 LGHNA, CDR2 YSLEER. The CDR3 consists of 16 residues. V lost 0 bases to trimming and J lost 4 bases, with 12 bases between them. The CDR3 region is CASSQDVQGLNEKLFF. For the CDR3, the DNA is TGCGCCAGCAGCCAAGACGTACAGGGTCTTAATGAAAAACTGTTTTTT.

This clone was picked up a small number of times. Other DNA sequences from this sample encode an identical CDR3 as well. The rearrangement uses TRBV6-2 or TRBV6-3 and TRBJ2-7; 10 bases agree with TRBD1. The CDR3 contains 15 residues. Germline loops: CDR1 MNHEY, CDR2 SVGEGT. The ends lost 6 bases at V and 5 bases at J; junction bases unmatched: 10. In DNA form, the CDR3 reads TGTGCCAGCAGACCTCCGGGACAGGGGAGGAACGAGCAGTACTTC. Its translation: CASRPPGQGRNEQYF.

The chain employs TRBV12-3 or TRBV12-4 and TRBJ2-1, with TRBD2 matching over 7 bases. J lost 4 bases, V lost 5 bases, and 2 bases had no gene match. This CDR3 contains 13 residues. The CDR3 sequence is CASSAGLYNEQFF. The CDR3 DNA follows: TGTGCCAGCAGTGCGGGACTATACAATGAGCAGTTCTTC.

By sample share, this clone is medium-sized. The rearrangement uses TRBV2 and TRBJ2-7; possible D gene TRBD2, 6 bases. Germline values: CDR1 SNHLY, CDR2 FYNNEI. This CDR3 comprises 13 residues. The V and J ends lost 1 base and 5 bases respectively, with 9 bases between them. The CDR3 bases are TGTGCCAGCAGTGAAGTGGGAGGAAACGAGCAGTACTTC. Translating gives CASSEVGGNEQYF.

The chain carries TRBV7-2 and TRBJ1-1; no definite D call. The CDR3 extends over 15 amino acids. The V end lost 6 bases, the J end lost 1 base, and 15 bases lay between the germline ends. Per the germline V gene, CDR1 is SGHTA and CDR2 is FQGNSA. The CDR3 nucleotides read TGTGCCAGCAGTCCGCCTTTCTTGAGGAACACTGAAGCTTTCTTT. This codes for CASSPPFLRNTEAFF. The full variable domain, in which reference TRBV7-2 and TRBJ1-1 provide the parts outside the CDR3, is GAGVSQSPSNKVTEKGKDVELRCDPISGHTALYWYRQSLGQGLEFLIYFQGNSAPDKSGLPSDRFSAERTGGSVSTLTIQRTQQEDSAVYLCASSPPFLRNTEAFFGQGTRLTVV.

This clone was counted a few times. The chain recombines TRBV6-1 with TRBJ2-7; either TRBD1 or TRBD2 may fit D (5 bases each). CDR3 size: 14 residues. The V gene lost 6 bases and the J gene lost 0 bases, with 12 bases spanning the gap. In germline, CDR1 is MNHNS, CDR2 SASEGT. CDR3 loop: CASRIRDLSYEQYF. CDR3 nucleotide sequence: TGTGCCAGCAGAATCCGGGACCTCTCCTACGAGCAGTACTTC.

V is TRBV6-1 and J is TRBJ1-1; 9 nucleotides align to TRBD1. V trimming: 5 bases; J trimming: 4 bases; junction bases outside the gene matches: 11. Germline-derived CDR1 and CDR2 are MNHNS and SASEGT. This CDR3 contains 16 residues. The CDR3 loop is CASSQYRGQSVTEAFF. CDR3 bases: TGTGCCAGCAGTCAATACAGGGGGCAATCGGTCACTGAAGCTTTCTTT.

The chain joins TRBV5-1 to TRBJ1-1; D not resolved. V gave up 4 bases and J gave up 0 bases, with 13 bases separating them. This CDR3 spans 15 amino acids. Germline CDR1 is SGHRS and CDR2 is YFSETQ. The CDR3 nucleotides are TGCGCCAGCAGCACAAGCTGGGGTTTGAACACTGAAGCTTTCTTT. This codes for CASSTSWGLNTEAFF. The variable domain in full, with the rest retrieved from reference TRBV5-1 and TRBJ1-1, is KAGVTQTPRYLIKTRGQQVTLSCSPISGHRSVSWYQQTPGQGLQFLFEYFSETQRNKGNFPGRFSGRQFSNSRSEMNVSTLELGDSALYLCASSTSWGLNTEAFFGQGTRLTVV.